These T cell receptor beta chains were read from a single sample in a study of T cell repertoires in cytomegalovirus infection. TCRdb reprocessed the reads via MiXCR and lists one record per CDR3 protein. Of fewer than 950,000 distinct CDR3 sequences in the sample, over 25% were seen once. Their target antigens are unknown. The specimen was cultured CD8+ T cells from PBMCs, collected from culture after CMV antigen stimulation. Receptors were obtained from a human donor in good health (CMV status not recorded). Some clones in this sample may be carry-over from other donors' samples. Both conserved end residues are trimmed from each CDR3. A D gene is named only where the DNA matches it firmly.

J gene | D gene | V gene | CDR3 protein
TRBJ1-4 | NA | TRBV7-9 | ASSAPGETNEKLF
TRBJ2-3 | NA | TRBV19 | ASSPRQGGLLDTQY
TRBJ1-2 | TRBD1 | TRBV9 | ASSARMDRAQGYT
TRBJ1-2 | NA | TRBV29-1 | SVEDHPTYGYT
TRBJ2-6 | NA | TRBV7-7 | ASSPILSGANVLT
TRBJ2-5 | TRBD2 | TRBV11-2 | ASSSGLAEQETQY
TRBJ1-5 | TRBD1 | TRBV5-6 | ANSSTGDNQPQH
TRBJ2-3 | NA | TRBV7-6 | ASSPGVTDEIGSDTQY
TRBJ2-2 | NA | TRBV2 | ASSEGRNTGELF
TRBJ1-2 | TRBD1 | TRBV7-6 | ASSLFTGGNNYGYT
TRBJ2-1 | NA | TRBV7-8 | ASSSTGTEQF
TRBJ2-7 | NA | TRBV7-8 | ASSSDLSMSYEQY
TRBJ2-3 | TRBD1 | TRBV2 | ASSEGTGNTDTQY
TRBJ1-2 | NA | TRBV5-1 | ASSLRKDSNYGYT
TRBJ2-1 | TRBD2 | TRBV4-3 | ASSQGSGLAGEGNEQF
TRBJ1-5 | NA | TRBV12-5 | ASGLVAGGGGNQPQH
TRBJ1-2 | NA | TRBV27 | ASSNGIVYGYT
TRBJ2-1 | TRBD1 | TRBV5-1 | ASSGGQGWNEQF
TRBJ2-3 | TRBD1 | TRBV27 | ASSLSRDRGSDTQY
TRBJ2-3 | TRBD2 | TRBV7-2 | ASSLGAGAGIDTQY
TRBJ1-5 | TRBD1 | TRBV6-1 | ASSPGQGKGGQPQH
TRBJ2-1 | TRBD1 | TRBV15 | ATSREAGGSYNEQF
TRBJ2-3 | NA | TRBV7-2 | ASSPPADPKDTQY
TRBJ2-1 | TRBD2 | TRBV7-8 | ASSAGLAGWYEQF
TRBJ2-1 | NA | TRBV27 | ASSMAAADNEQF
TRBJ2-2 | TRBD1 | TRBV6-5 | ASSRAGGTGELF
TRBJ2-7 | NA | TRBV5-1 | ASSREDSYDEQY
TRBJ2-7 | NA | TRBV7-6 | ASSLPSDSYEQY
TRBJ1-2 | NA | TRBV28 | ASSLYGLIGSGYT
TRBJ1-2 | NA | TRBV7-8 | ASSLGEGDYGYT
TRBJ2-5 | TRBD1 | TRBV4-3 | ASSRGTGGSGETQY
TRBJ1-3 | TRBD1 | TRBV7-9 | ASSSGTAPGNTIY
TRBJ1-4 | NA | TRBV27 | ASSSLTGVATNEKLF
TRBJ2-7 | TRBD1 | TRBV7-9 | ASSRTGLYEQY
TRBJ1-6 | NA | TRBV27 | ASSLSGDNSPLH
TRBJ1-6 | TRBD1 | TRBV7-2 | ASIQGDNSYNSPLH
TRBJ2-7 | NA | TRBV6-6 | ASSLKHPGPFYEQY
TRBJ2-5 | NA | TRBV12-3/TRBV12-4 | ASSGRWIPNQETQY
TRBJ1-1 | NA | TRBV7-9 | ASNYKTEAF
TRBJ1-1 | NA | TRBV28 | ASSQGDRIDLNTEAF
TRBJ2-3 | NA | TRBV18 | ASSPLEAPSTDTQY
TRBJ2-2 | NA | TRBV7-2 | ASSSRDKELF
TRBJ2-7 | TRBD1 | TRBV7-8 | ASSFFRDSSYEQY
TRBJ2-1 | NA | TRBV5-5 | ASTLAGNEQF
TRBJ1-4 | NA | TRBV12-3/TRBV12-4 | ASSFQTGSVKLF
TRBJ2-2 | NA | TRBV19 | ASSIDDRPNTGELF
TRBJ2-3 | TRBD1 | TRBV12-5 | ASGLGDRGDTQY
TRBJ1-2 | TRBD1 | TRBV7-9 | VSGQRGQGYNYGYT
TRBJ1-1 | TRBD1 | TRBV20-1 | SARGTGCDTEAF
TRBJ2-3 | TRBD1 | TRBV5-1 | ASSTPTGMQKDTQY
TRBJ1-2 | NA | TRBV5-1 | ASSPEGGQADGYT
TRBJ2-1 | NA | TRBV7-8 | ASGRGPQINEQF
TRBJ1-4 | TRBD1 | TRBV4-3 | ASSQGQGRGEKLF
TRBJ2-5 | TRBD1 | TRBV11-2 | ASTPRDRDDETQY
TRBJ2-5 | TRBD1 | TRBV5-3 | ASSWMDTGGQETQY
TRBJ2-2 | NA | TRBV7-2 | ASTHSWGTGELF
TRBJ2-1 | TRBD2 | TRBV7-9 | ASSGLAPRDNEQF
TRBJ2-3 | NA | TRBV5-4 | ASRGQGASTDTQY
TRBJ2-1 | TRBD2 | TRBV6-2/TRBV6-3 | ASSYRGGGAAYNEQF
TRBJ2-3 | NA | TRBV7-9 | ASSTRQDYPL